The next 13 T cell receptor beta chains were all read from a single sample in a study of multiple sclerosis patients with progressive multifocal leukoencephalopathy. Described time point: around 13 months of natalizumab therapy. The method was immunoSEQ multiplex PCR; TCRdb's version includes in-frame clones alone and lacks a portion of them. The table records about 25,000 clones, more than 85% of them present only once. The sample here was PBMCs, taken from a patient treated with natalizumab. Every receptor here comes from a man aged 25 to 45 with multiple sclerosis.

The gene calls are TRBV27 and TRBJ1-2; D remains ambiguous. Trimming pared 5 bases from V and 0 bases from J, leaving 13 bases between. Per germline, CDR1 MNHEY and CDR2 SMNVEV (reference sequence). This CDR3 is 15 amino acids long. CDR3 coding DNA: TGTGCCAGCAGTCCCCGTTGGGCAGCTAACTATGGCTACACCTTC. Protein: CASSPRWAANYGYTF.

This clone showed up just once. The gene calls are TRBV2 and TRBJ1-2; D might be TRBD1 (5 bases). The CDR3 has 13 amino acids. V was pared by 7 bases and J by 4 bases, with 13 bases between. The germline V gene encodes CDR1 SNHLY and CDR2 FYNNEI. The CDR3 region is CASTEGQVYGYTF. In DNA, the CDR3 is TGTGCCAGCACTGAGGGGCAGGTCTATGGCTACACCTTC. Looking up the rest from reference TRBV2 and TRBJ1-2 gives the full variable domain: EPEVTQTPSHQVTQMGQEVILRCVPISNHLYFYWYRQILGQKVEFLVSFYNNEISEKSEIFDDQFSVERPDGSNFTLKIRSTKLEDSAMYFCASTEGQVYGYTFGSGTRLTVV.

V and J are TRBV7-2 and TRBJ2-3, with 8 bases identical to TRBD1. This CDR3 contains 15 residues. Germline CDR1 is SGHTA and CDR2 is FQGNSA. Trimming cost V 5 bases and J 0 bases; bases outside gene matches: 4. The CDR3 sequence: CASSAGGGSTDTQYF. Here the CDR3 DNA reads TGTGCCAGCAGCGCAGGGGGCGGGAGCACAGATACGCAGTATTTT. The full variable domain, its missing parts supplied by reference TRBV7-2 and TRBJ2-3, is GAGVSQSPSNKVTEKGKDVELRCDPISGHTALYWYRQSLGQGLEFLIYFQGNSAPDKSGLPSDRFSAERTGGSVSTLTIQRTQQEDSAVYLCASSAGGGSTDTQYFGPGTRLTVL.

This clone was recorded once. The rearrangement links TRBV5-6 to TRBJ2-2; D unresolved. This CDR3 contains 13 residues. V dropped 7 bases and J dropped 4 bases, with 11 bases sitting between them. Germline V CDR1 and CDR2: SGHDT, YYEEEE. In DNA, the CDR3 is TGTGCCAGCCAAAACGGACCCACCGGGGAGCTGTTTTTT. Translating gives CASQNGPTGELFF.

The CDR3, as DNA: TGTGCCAGCAGAAACCCTAGCGGCTCCTACAATGAGCAGTTCTTC. Translation: CASRNPSGSYNEQFF. The chain has TRBV27 and TRBJ2-1; 7 bases are shared with TRBD2. V lost 6 bases, J lost 0 bases, and 5 bases stayed unmatched. CDR3 length: 15 residues. Germline CDR1 and CDR2: MNHEY and SMNVEV (reference sequence).

The genes are TRBV5-4 and TRBJ1-1, with 11 positions matching TRBD1. J gave up 1 base and V 4 bases, and 3 bases lay outside the gene matches. The CDR3 runs 15 residues. CDR1 is SGHNT and CDR2 is YYREEE in the germline V gene (reference sequence). The CDR3, as DNA: TGTGCCAGCAGCCGGGACAGGGGGGGGAACACTGAAGCTTTCTTT. This encodes CASSRDRGGNTEAFF.

The J gene is TRBJ2-1, the V gene TRBV5-5; TRBD2 matches at 7 bases. The CDR3 covers 15 residues. The V segment lost 0 bases and the J segment 3 bases; nucleotides outside the gene matches: 3. Germline CDR1 SGHKS, CDR2 YYEKEE (reference sequence). Written as DNA, the CDR3 is TGTGCCAGCAGCTTGGTGCGGGGGTTCTACAATGAGCAGTTCTTC. Its translation: CASSLVRGFYNEQFF.

The V and J genes are TRBV19 and TRBJ1-5; no firm D call. The CDR3 has 15 residues. Per the germline V gene, CDR1 is LNHDA and CDR2 is SQIVND (reference sequence). Trimming removed 7 bases from V and 3 bases from J, with 16 bases in between. CDR3 sequence: CASNPTWQNNQPQHF. The CDR3 DNA reads TGTGCCAGTAACCCTACCTGGCAGAACAATCAGCCCCAGCATTTT.

The chain is built from TRBV30 and TRBJ2-1, with unresolved D. This CDR3 has 11 residues. V was clipped by 2 bases and J by 10 bases, with 9 bases between them. Germline CDR1 reads GTSNPN; CDR2 reads SVGIG (reference sequence). The CDR3 loop is CAWSFRYEQFF. DNA of the CDR3: TGTGCCTGGAGTTTCCGATACGAGCAGTTCTTC. Full variable domain (outside the CDR3, taken from reference TRBV30 and TRBJ2-1): SQTIHQWPATLVQPVGSPLSLECTVEGTSNPNLYWYRQAAGRGLQLLFYSVGIGQISSEVPQNLSASRPQDRQFILSSKKLLLSDSGFYLCAWSFRYEQFFGPGTRLTVL.

The chain links TRBV15 to TRBJ2-7; D gene ambiguous. CDR1 is LNHNV and CDR2 is YYDKDF in the germline V gene (reference sequence). This CDR3 has 13 amino acids. V lost 4 bases and J lost 3, with 10 bases in between. The CDR3 sequence is CATSTATDYEQYV. The CDR3 nucleotides are TGTGCCACCAGCACGGCGACGGACTACGAGCAGTACGTC.

This sequence joins TRBV4-3 and TRBJ2-2; no clear D gene. V was cut by 0 bases and J by 2 bases, with 7 bases left in between. The CDR3 totals 15 residues. Germline CDR1 LGHNA, CDR2 YSLEER. CDR3 sequence (DNA): TGCGCCAGCAGCCAAGACTTAGCCAACACCGGGGAGCTGTTTTTT. Protein sequence: CASSQDLANTGELFF.

The V call is TRBV19, the J call TRBJ2-3, with 8 bases that match TRBD1. The CDR3 loop spans 15 amino acids. The germline gives CDR1 LNHDA, CDR2 SQIVND (reference sequence). V lost 1 base and J lost 6; bases outside the gene matches: 6. Written as DNA, the CDR3 is TGTGCCAGTAGTATAGGAGCCACAGGGGGGGATACGCAGTATTTT. Protein: CASSIGATGGDTQYF.

The chain uses TRBV9 and TRBJ1-2; TRBD1 might be the D (5 bases). With 0 bases removed from V and 3 bases from J, the gap between germline ends came to 12 bases. Germline V gene lookup returns CDR1 SGDLS and CDR2 YYNGEE. CDR3 size: 15 residues. The CDR3 region is CASSVVGMGDYGYTF. CDR3 bases: TGTGCCAGCAGCGTAGTCGGGATGGGGGACTATGGCTACACCTTC. Full variable domain (rest looked up from reference TRBV9 and TRBJ1-2): DSGVTQTPKHLITATGQRVTLRCSPRSGDLSVYWYQQSLDQGLQFLIQYYNGEERAKGNILERFSAQQFPDLHSELNLSSLELGDSALYFCASSVVGMGDYGYTFGSGTRLTVV.